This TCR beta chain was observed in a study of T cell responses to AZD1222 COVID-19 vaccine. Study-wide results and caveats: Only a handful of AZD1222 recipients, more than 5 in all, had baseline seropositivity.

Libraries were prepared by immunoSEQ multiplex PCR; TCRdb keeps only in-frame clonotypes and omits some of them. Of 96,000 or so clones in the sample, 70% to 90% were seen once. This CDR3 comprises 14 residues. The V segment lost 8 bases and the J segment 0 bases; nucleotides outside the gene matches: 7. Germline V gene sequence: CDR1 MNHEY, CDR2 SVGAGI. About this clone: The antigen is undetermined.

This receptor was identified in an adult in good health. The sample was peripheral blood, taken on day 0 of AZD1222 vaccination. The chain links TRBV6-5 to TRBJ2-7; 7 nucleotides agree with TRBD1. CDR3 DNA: TGTGCCAGCGCCAGACAGGGCAGCTCCTACGAGCAGTACTTC. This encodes CASARQGSSYEQYF.